Listed below are T cell receptor beta chains from one sample, sequenced in a study of cytomegalovirus exposure and HLA in healthy donors. The method was immunoSEQ multiplex PCR; TCRdb's version includes in-frame clones alone and lacks a portion of them. This table holds hundreds of thousands of clones, just under 85% found once. The specimen was PBMCs. Receptors were obtained from a woman aged 40-49 years in good health and CMV-seronegative. CDR3s leave out the opening cysteine and the closing phenylalanine or tryptophan. Each record gives: V gene, J gene, clone size, CDR3 protein. Where a row states a size, it is once, few, many or the class of an expanded clone; other rows omit it.

TRBV6-5	TRBJ2-5	NA	ASSYSRARETQY
TRBV19	TRBJ1-1	NA	ASSNDRETTYTEAF
TRBV7-9	TRBJ2-2	once	ASSPVLLGGELF
TRBV28	TRBJ2-5	NA	ASSPASGGEETQY
TRBV10-3	NA	few	ATLARLSYEQY
TRBV19	TRBJ2-3	NA	ASSIGQGTSTDTQY
TRBV25-1	TRBJ1-2	NA	ASSEYLTGLGGYT
TRBV7-8	TRBJ2-1	NA	ASSLPKTSGGNEQF
TRBV19	TRBJ1-5	NA	ASSIWQGNSNQPQH
TRBV19	TRBJ1-1	NA	ASSIVGAGAQKAF
TRBV7-8	TRBJ1-2	NA	ASSLLSNYGYT
TRBV6-5	TRBJ1-1	NA	ASSYSTGIEAF
TRBV15	TRBJ1-1	NA	ATSGTRGQVKNTEAF
TRBV27	TRBJ1-2	NA	ASSFKQGLGGYT
TRBV9	TRBJ2-7	NA	ASSIGGTGLTYEQY
TRBV5-1	TRBJ1-1	NA	ASSGQGLGNTEAF
TRBV29-1	TRBJ2-2	NA	SVGDRSVTGELF
TRBV7-8	TRBJ2-2	NA	ASTPPRGNTGELF
TRBV5-1	TRBJ2-2	NA	ASSSGVTGELF
TRBV7-2	TRBJ2-7	NA	ASSLAPRATPYEQY
TRBV7-2	TRBJ1-1	once	ASSQSQTGTEAF
TRBV15	TRBJ1-4	NA	ATSIGTAEKLF
TRBV15	TRBJ1-1	NA	ATSRERDTGRNTEAF
TRBV7-2	TRBJ2-7	NA	ASSHSSYEQY
TRBV27	TRBJ2-7	once	ASSSTGQGRGEQY
TRBV11-3	TRBJ1-1	NA	ASSYPTGIGTEAF